What follows are 13 T cell receptor beta chains derived from one specimen sequenced in a study of blood T cell repertoires in COVID-19. Libraries were prepared by immunoSEQ multiplex PCR; TCRdb keeps only in-frame clonotypes and omits some of them. In the table there are over 100,000 clones, around 92% of which are singletons. Sequencing was done on a sample of peripheral blood. All receptors come from a man aged 18 to 30 with acute or convalescent COVID-19.

The chain has TRBV10-2 and TRBJ1-1; tentative D call: TRBD1 (6 bases). With 3 bases removed from V and 5 bases from J, the gap between germline ends came to 16 bases. Germline V gene lookup returns CDR1 WSHSY and CDR2 SAAADI. The CDR3 consists of 15 residues. The CDR3 is CASSEAGVEYTEAFF. The CDR3 nucleotides are TGCGCCAGCAGTGAAGCAGGGGTTGAATATACTGAAGCTTTCTTT.

The V gene is TRBV11-2, the J gene TRBJ1-3; 8 nucleotides align to TRBD1. The V and J ends lost 6 bases and 3 bases, in that order; junction bases with no gene match: 7. The V gene's germline CDR1 is SGHAT and CDR2 FQNNGV. The CDR3 consists of 15 residues. As DNA, the CDR3 is TGTGCCAGCAGTCCCGTAGGACAGGGTGGAAACACCATATATTTT. This gives the protein CASSPVGQGGNTIYF.

This chain connects TRBV5-4 to TRBJ1-2, with TRBD1 matching 7 bases. V shed 3 bases and J 2 bases; nucleotides not matched to a gene: 7. Germline V gives CDR1 SGHNT, CDR2 YYREEE (reference sequence). The CDR3 has 15 amino acids. The DNA for the CDR3 is TGTGCCAGCAGCTCAGGACAGGAGTTAAACTATGGCTACACCTTC. This sequence encodes CASSSGQELNYGYTF.

The chain employs TRBV9 and TRBJ1-1; D may be TRBD1 (6 bases). This CDR3 is built from 19 residues. Germline V gives CDR1 SGDLS, CDR2 YYNGEE. Trimming took off 3 bases at V and 0 bases at J, with 24 bases between the two ends. The CDR3 region is CASSAGSGGPYHLNTEAFF. CDR3 coding DNA: TGTGCCAGCAGCGCGGGTTCGGGGGGCCCATACCACCTGAACACTGAAGCTTTCTTT.

This clone was seen a single time. The chain couples TRBV6-4 to TRBJ2-3, with D perhaps matching TRBD1 (6 bases). Trimming left V 5 bases short and J 1 base short, with 13 bases between. In germline, CDR1 is MRHNA, CDR2 SNTAGT. This CDR3 has 15 residues. The CDR3 coding sequence is TGTGCCAGCAGTTCCTTACCAGGGGGCACAGATACGCAGTATTTT. Translation: CASSSLPGGTDTQYF.

This chain joins TRBV19 and TRBJ1-5; possibly TRBD1 for D (6 bases). Between the trimmed V and J ends, which lost 7 bases and 7 bases, there was a span of 17 bases. This CDR3 spans 14 amino acids. Germline loops: CDR1 LNHDA, CDR2 SQIVND (reference sequence). CDR3 in amino acids: CASKGGDGDQPQHF. CDR3 coding DNA: TGTGCCAGTAAGGGGGGGGACGGGGACCAGCCCCAGCATTTT.

This clone was found a few times. V gene TRBV2 combines with J gene TRBJ1-1; tentatively, D is TRBD1 (6 bases). Germline V CDR1 and CDR2: SNHLY, FYNNEI. V lost 4 bases and J 4 bases, leaving 16 bases between the germline ends. CDR3 size: 15 residues. As DNA, the CDR3 is TGTGCCAGCAGTGGTTTAGGAAAAGGGGGCACTGAAGCTTTCTTT. Its translation is CASSGLGKGGTEAFF.

The CDR3 coding sequence is TGTGCCTGGCAATTATCTGGAAACACCATATATTTT. Translating gives CAWQLSGNTIYF. The gene calls are TRBV12-3 or TRBV12-4 and TRBJ1-3, with D unresolved. The germline V and J ends were trimmed by 11 bases and 1 base, with 9 bases remaining between them. This CDR3 spans 12 amino acids.

V gene TRBV19 combines with J gene TRBJ1-5, with D possibly matching TRBD1 (6 bases). Trimming pared 0 bases from V and 7 bases from J, leaving 13 bases between. CDR1 is LNHDA and CDR2 is SQIVND in the germline V gene (reference sequence). This CDR3 region has 15 residues. The CDR3 reads CASSIDLGAGQPQHF. CDR3 DNA sequence: TGTGCCAGTAGTATAGATCTGGGGGCAGGACAGCCCCAGCATTTT.

The chain has TRBV30 and TRBJ2-5; D not certain. Looked up from germline, CDR1 is GTSNPN and CDR2 is SVGIG (reference sequence). V lost 3 bases, J lost 3 bases, and 11 bases lay in between. The CDR3 extends over 13 amino acids. CDR3 sequence reads: CAWRSQKKETQYF. CDR3 coding DNA: TGTGCCTGGAGGTCCCAAAAAAAAGAGACCCAGTACTTC.

The CDR3: CASSYPTGMVSPLHF. CDR3 coding DNA: TGTGCCAGCAGTTACCCGACAGGGATGGTTTCACCCCTCCACTTT. The chain carries TRBV6-5 and TRBJ1-6; 7 bases match TRBD1. The V and J ends lost 2 bases and 9 bases, in that order; junction bases with no gene match: 7. Germline CDR1 MNHEY, CDR2 SVGAGI. This CDR3 region has 15 residues.

The rearrangement links TRBV6-5 to TRBJ1-2; D unclear. This CDR3 comprises 14 residues. Trimming left V 4 bases short and J 2 bases short, with 11 bases between. Germline assignment: CDR1 MNHEY and CDR2 SVGAGI. The CDR3 loop is CASSSVGENYGYTF. The DNA for the CDR3 is TGTGCCAGCAGTTCCGTCGGAGAGAACTATGGCTACACCTTC.

The chain employs TRBV6-5 and TRBJ1-1, with TRBD1 matching over 7 bases. The CDR3 runs to 12 residues. The germline V gene encodes CDR1 MNHEY and CDR2 SVGAGI. The CDR3 here is CGAGTVDTEAFF. CDR3 nucleotide sequence: TGTGGGGCCGGGACAGTAGACACTGAAGCTTTCTTT.